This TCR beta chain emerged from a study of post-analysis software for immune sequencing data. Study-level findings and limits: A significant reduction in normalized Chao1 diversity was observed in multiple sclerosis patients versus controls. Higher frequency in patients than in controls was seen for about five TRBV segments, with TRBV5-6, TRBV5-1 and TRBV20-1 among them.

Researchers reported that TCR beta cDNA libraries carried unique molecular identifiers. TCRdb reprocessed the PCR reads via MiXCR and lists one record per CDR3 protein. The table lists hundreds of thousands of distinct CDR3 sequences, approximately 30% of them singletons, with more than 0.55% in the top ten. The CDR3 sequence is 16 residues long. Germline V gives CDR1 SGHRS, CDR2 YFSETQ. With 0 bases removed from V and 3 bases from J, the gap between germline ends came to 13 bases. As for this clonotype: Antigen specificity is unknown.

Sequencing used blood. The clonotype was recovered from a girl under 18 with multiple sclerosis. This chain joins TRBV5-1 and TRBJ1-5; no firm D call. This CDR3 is CASSLDPDRYNQPQHF. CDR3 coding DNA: TGCGCCAGCAGCTTGGATCCGGACCGATACAATCAGCCCCAGCATTTT. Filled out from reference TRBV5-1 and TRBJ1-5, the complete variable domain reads KAGVTQTPRYLIKTRGQQVTLSCSPISGHRSVSWYQQTPGQGLQFLFEYFSETQRNKGNFPGRFSGRQFSNSRSEMNVSTLELGDSALYLCASSLDPDRYNQPQHFGDGTRLSIL.